The rows below give T cell receptor beta chains drawn from one sample of a study of blood T cell repertoires in COVID-19. Sequencing was performed with immunoSEQ multiplex PCR; in TCRdb, only in-frame clones are kept and a portion is missing. The sample shows about 150,000 clones, about nine tenths of them seen only once. Sequencing used PBMCs or T cells enriched from blood (not recorded which). All receptors come from a woman in her 40s who had been exposed to COVID-19. Both conserved end residues are part of each CDR3. The order of the fields is CDR3 DNA, CDR3 protein, D gene, clone size, V gene, J gene. The D gene is left open where the match is weak. Not all rows give a size; the values are once, few, many and, for expanded clones, a class.

TGTGCCAGCAGTTCAGGGACAGGGAACACTGAAGCTTTCTTT,CASSSGTGNTEAFF,TRBD1,.,TRBV28,TRBJ1-1
TGTGCCAGCAGTGGTCGGACCGGAGACAGGGATTTCTATAGCAATCAGCCCCAGCATTTT,CASSGRTGDRDFYSNQPQHF,TRBD1,.,TRBV2,TRBJ1-5
TGTGCCAGCAGCCCACAACAAACCCAACATACAGGGAGCAATCAGCCCCAGCATTTT,CASSPQQTQHTGSNQPQHF,.,.,TRBV7-8,TRBJ1-5
TGTGCCAGCAGCTTGGACCCACAGGGTCAAAATTCACCCCTCCACTTT,CASSLDPQGQNSPLHF,.,.,TRBV5-6,TRBJ1-6
TGTGCCAGCAGCAAAGCAGGGGCCTATGGCTACACCTTC,CASSKAGAYGYTF,.,.,TRBV21-1,TRBJ1-2
TGTGCCAGCAGTGCGCTTGGAGCGGGAGCGGAGGAGCAGTTCTTC,CASSALGAGAEEQFF,TRBD2,.,TRBV2,TRBJ2-1
TGCGCCAGCAGCTTAAGTTTTACGGGAGTTACTACAGATACGCAGTATTTT,CASSLSFTGVTTDTQYF,.,few,TRBV5-1,TRBJ2-3
TGTGCCAGCAGCTTAGGGACAGGGGTGGGCAATCAGCCCCAGCATTTT,CASSLGTGVGNQPQHF,TRBD1,.,TRBV7-9,TRBJ1-5
TGTGCCGGACGACAGGGGGGTGGCGAGCAGTACTTC,CAGRQGGGEQYF,TRBD1,.,TRBV28,TRBJ2-7
TGTGCCAGTAGTAAAGATGGCAAGCAGTACTTC,CASSKDGKQYF,.,.,TRBV19,TRBJ2-7
TGTGCCAGCAGTTTAATTGCCGGGACAGGGCTATACGAGCAGTACTTC,CASSLIAGTGLYEQYF,TRBD1,.,TRBV27,TRBJ2-7
TGTGCCAGCAGTGACGGAAGGGGGAACACTGAAGCTTTCTTT,CASSDGRGNTEAFF,.,.,TRBV6-4,TRBJ1-1
TGTGCTAGTGGCTCAGGGGGCGGAAAACTGTTTTTT,CASGSGGGKLFF,TRBD1,.,TRBV12-5,TRBJ1-4
TGTGCCACCGGGGGAGGGGTTCCCACCGGGGAGCTGTTTTTT,CATGGGVPTGELFF,TRBD2,.,TRBV19,TRBJ2-2
TGTGCCAGCAGCGTAGGCCAGATCACCGGGGAGCTGTTTTTT,CASSVGQITGELFF,.,.,TRBV9,TRBJ2-2
TGTGCCAGCAGCCCTAAGGGGGCCTGTGAGTCCACAGATACGCAGTATTTT,CASSPKGACESTDTQYF,.,.,TRBV21-1,TRBJ2-3
TGTGCCAGCAGCGTAGCTCTTTCTCAGGGATTAGGTGGAAACACCATATATTTT,CASSVALSQGLGGNTIYF,.,many,TRBV9,TRBJ1-3
TGTGCCAGCAGCCCCCGGACAGGGATTAATGAAAAACTGTTTTTT,CASSPRTGINEKLFF,TRBD1,.,TRBV7-2,TRBJ1-4
TGTGCCAGCAGCTTTGGACAGGGGGGAAAGTACGAGCAGTACTTC,CASSFGQGGKYEQYF,TRBD1,.,TRBV9,TRBJ2-7
TGCGCCAGCAGCCAAGAAGTCTACAATCAGCCCCAGCATTTT,CASSQEVYNQPQHF,.,.,TRBV4-3,TRBJ1-5
TGTGCCAGCAGTACCCCGACAGGGGTCACAGCTTTCTTT,CASSTPTGVTAFF,TRBD1,.,TRBV28,TRBJ1-1
TGTGCCAGCAGTTTATCCCCAGGGTATCGTGGCTACACCTTC,CASSLSPGYRGYTF,.,.,TRBV27,TRBJ1-2
TGTGCCAGCAGCTTAAGACGGGGCAATCAGCCCCAGCATTTT,CASSLRRGNQPQHF,.,.,TRBV7-2,TRBJ1-5
TGTGCCAGCAGTTCACAGGGGCGAACCTTCAATCAGCCCCAGCATTTT,CASSSQGRTFNQPQHF,TRBD1,once,TRBV28,TRBJ1-5
TGTGCCAGCAGTGGCAGTAAAGTATACAATGAGCAGTTCTTC,CASSGSKVYNEQFF,.,.,TRBV6-2/TRBV6-3,TRBJ2-1
TGTGCCAGCAGCTCTCGGACAGCGAACACCGGGGAGCTGTTTTTT,CASSSRTANTGELFF,.,few,TRBV9,TRBJ2-2
TGTGCCAGCAGTTCGGTGGAGGCCTCCGGAGGGAACACTGAAGCTTTCTTT,CASSSVEASGGNTEAFF,.,.,TRBV28,TRBJ1-1
TGTGCCAGCACCCTAGAGGGGGCGGGTGGCTACACCTTC,CASTLEGAGGYTF,TRBD1,.,TRBV12-3/TRBV12-4,TRBJ1-2
TGTGCCAGCAGCGTAAACTGGGACAGGGGGCGGTCTTATGGCTACACCTTC,CASSVNWDRGRSYGYTF,TRBD1,once,TRBV9,TRBJ1-2
TGCGCCAGCAGTGACTCTGGCAGGGGGCCCACTGAAGCTTTCTTT,CASSDSGRGPTEAFF,TRBD1,.,TRBV10-1,TRBJ1-1
TGCAGCGTTGCTATGACTGAAGCTTTCTTT,CSVAMTEAFF,.,.,TRBV29-1,TRBJ1-1
TGTGCCAGCAGCGTAGAGGACTTCTATAATTCACCCCTCCACTTT,CASSVEDFYNSPLHF,.,.,TRBV9,TRBJ1-6
TGCGCCAGCAGTCCCCGGGACAGGGCGAACACCGGGGAGCTGTTTTTT,CASSPRDRANTGELFF,TRBD1,few,TRBV23-1,TRBJ2-2
TGTGCCATCAGTGAGTCGGGACTAGCGGGGTACGAGCAGTACTTC,CAISESGLAGYEQYF,TRBD2,.,TRBV10-3,TRBJ2-7
TGTGCCAGCAGTCGAAACAGGGTTCCAGGCAATCAGCCCCAGCATTTT,CASSRNRVPGNQPQHF,.,.,TRBV6-2/TRBV6-3,TRBJ1-5
TGTGCCAGCAGTGAAGCAAAAGGACAGTCTTATGGCTACACCTTC,CASSEAKGQSYGYTF,.,.,TRBV6-1,TRBJ1-2
TGTGCCAGCAGTTACTCGTTAACAGGGGAGCAGCCCCAGCATTTT,CASSYSLTGEQPQHF,TRBD1,.,TRBV6-5,TRBJ1-5
TGTGCCAGCAGGAACCCGGGACAGGGATTATATGGCTACACCTTC,CASRNPGQGLYGYTF,TRBD1,.,TRBV28,TRBJ1-2
TGTGCCAGCAGCTTAGCAGGGGGTCGGGCAGATACGCAGTATTTT,CASSLAGGRADTQYF,.,.,TRBV7-2,TRBJ2-3
TGTGCCAGCAGTGAAGGGGCAGGGGGCAATCAGCCCCAGCATTTT,CASSEGAGGNQPQHF,.,.,TRBV2,TRBJ1-5
TGTGCCAGCAGCCCGGACAGGGGGGCGGCTAATGAAAAACTGTTTTTT,CASSPDRGAANEKLFF,TRBD1,.,TRBV5-6,TRBJ1-4
TGTGCCGCCCAACAGGGGGACGAGCAGTACTTC,CAAQQGDEQYF,TRBD1,.,TRBV3-1/TRBV3-2,TRBJ2-7
TGTGCCAGCAGTTTTTCAGGGGGAAACACCATATATTTT,CASSFSGGNTIYF,.,.,TRBV27,TRBJ1-3
TGCGCCAGCAGCCAAGATTCTGGACAGGGGGGTTCACCCCTCCACTTT,CASSQDSGQGGSPLHF,TRBD1,.,TRBV4-3,TRBJ1-6